This T cell receptor (beta chain) was identified during a study of control samples from healthy donors and cancer patients. Germline trimming cut 7 bases from V and 1 base from J; bases unmatched to any gene: 7. CDR1 and CDR2 (germline): LGHNT, FRNRAP. This CDR3 is 16 amino acids long. Libraries were prepared by immunoSEQ multiplex PCR; TCRdb keeps only in-frame clonotypes and omits some of them. The data show over 150,000 clones, over 85% seen once. The clonotype was recovered from a man younger than 45 in good health. The sequencing sample was made of blood. This chain connects TRBV12-5 to TRBJ2-5; TRBD1 matches 12 bases. The CDR3 here is CASAVRDRGLQETQYF. As DNA, the CDR3 is TGTGCTAGTGCCGTGAGGGACAGGGGGCTCCAAGAGACCCAGTACTTC.